This TCR beta chain is from a study of blood T cell repertoires in COVID-19. The V gene end was trimmed by 4 bases and the J gene end by 4 bases; junction bases not matched to a gene: 12. In germline, CDR1 is SGHTA, CDR2 FQGNSA. The CDR3 is 16 residues long. Clones were read by immunoSEQ multiplex PCR, and TCRdb kept only the in-frame ones, dropping some. The sample shows under 250,000 clones, roughly 80% of them seen only once. The clonotype comes from a woman between 70 and 85 years old with active or convalescent COVID-19. The specimen sequenced was peripheral blood. J is TRBJ1-1 and V is TRBV7-2; 7 nucleotides agree with TRBD1. The CDR3 bases are TGTGCCAGCAGCTCGAGACAGGGAAAGGTGGGCACTGAAGCTTTCTTT. It translates to CASSSRQGKVGTEAFF.